Following are 30 T cell receptor beta chains from one sample sequenced in a study of shared clonotypes between healthy human individuals. TCRdb's copy holds only in-frame clones and misses some; the assay was immunoSEQ multiplex PCR. Counted here are approximately 620,000 clones, around 97% occurring once; the ten biggest clones make up about 0.06%. Sequenced: naive CD4+ T cells sorted from blood. Subset meaning: CD45RA+ positively selected. These receptors were taken from a woman in her 30s in good health.

The chain combines TRBV6-5 with TRBJ2-1; D gene ambiguous. V dropped 0 bases and J dropped 3 bases, with 9 bases sitting between them. This CDR3 comprises 15 residues. The germline V gene has CDR1 MNHEY and CDR2 SVGAGI. DNA for the CDR3: TGTGCCAGCAGTTACTCGATCCCACTCTACAATGAGCAGTTCTTC. Translated: CASSYSIPLYNEQFF.

The V gene is TRBV5-1, the J gene TRBJ1-3; D uncertain. Germline loops: CDR1 SGHRS, CDR2 YFSETQ. This CDR3 region has 14 residues. V shed 3 bases and J shed 2 bases, with 9 bases lying between them. CDR3 sequence reads: CASSSSPTGNTIYF. The DNA for the CDR3 is TGCGCCAGCAGCTCGTCCCCCACTGGAAACACCATATATTTT.

V usage is TRBV7-6 and J usage is TRBJ2-5, with 7 positions matching TRBD1. V lost 1 base, J lost 6 bases, and 8 bases stayed unmatched. Per germline, CDR1 SGHVS and CDR2 FNYEAQ. This CDR3 region has 15 residues. The CDR3 nucleotides read TGTGCCAGCAGCTTAGGTCAAGGGGGCCCCAAGACCCAGTACTTC. Translation gives CASSLGQGGPKTQYF. Based on the CDR3 plus reference TRBV7-6 and TRBJ2-5, the full variable domain is GAGVSQSPRYKVTKRGQDVALRCDPISGHVSLYWYRQALGQGPEFLTYFNYEAQQDKSGLPNDRFSAERPEGSISTLTIQRTEQRDSAMYRCASSLGQGGPKTQYFGPGTRLLVL.

The V and J genes are TRBV6-1 and TRBJ2-7, with TRBD2 matching 7 bases. The ends lost 8 bases at V and 2 bases at J; junction bases unmatched: 9. The length of the CDR3 is 14 residues. CDR1 and CDR2 from the germline V gene are MNHNS and SASEGT. This CDR3 reads CASASSGITYEQYF. The CDR3, as DNA: TGTGCCAGCGCATCAAGCGGGATAACCTACGAGCAGTACTTC.

The chain is built from TRBV27 and TRBJ1-1; no clear D gene. Trimming pared 5 bases from V and 1 base from J, leaving 8 bases between. Germline CDR1 MNHEY, CDR2 SMNVEV (reference sequence). This CDR3 is 13 amino acids long. CDR3 loop: CASSPHKNTEAFF. For the CDR3, the DNA is TGTGCCAGCAGTCCACACAAGAACACTGAAGCTTTCTTT.

J is TRBJ2-4 and V is TRBV28; either TRBD1 or TRBD2 may supply D (5 bases each). Trimming shortened V by 3 bases and J by 4 bases, and 7 bases separated the two germline ends. Per the germline V gene, CDR1 is MDHEN and CDR2 is SYDVKM. The CDR3 is made up of 13 amino acids. The CDR3 DNA follows: TGTGCCAGCAGTTTGGGGGAAAAAAACATTCAGTACTTC. It encodes CASSLGEKNIQYF.

V gene TRBV28 combines with J gene TRBJ1-2, with a weak D call TRBD1 (6 bases). The CDR3 consists of 14 residues. From germline, CDR1 is MDHEN and CDR2 SYDVKM. V lost 5 bases to trimming and J lost 4 bases, with 14 bases between them. The CDR3 sequence is CASSAGDILYGYTF. In DNA form, the CDR3 reads TGTGCCAGCAGTGCAGGGGACATACTCTATGGCTACACCTTC.

The DNA of the CDR3 is TGTGCCAGCCTCGGGCGGGGGCTAGGAGAAAAACTGTTTTTT. Protein product: CASLGRGLGEKLFF. The chain links TRBV19 to TRBJ1-4; possibly TRBD1 for D (6 bases). The germline gives CDR1 LNHDA, CDR2 SQIVND (reference sequence). V gave up 9 bases and J gave up 8 bases, with 19 bases separating them. The CDR3 is 14 amino acids. The variable domain in full, completed from reference TRBV19 and TRBJ1-4, reads DGGITQSPKYLFRKEGQNVTLSCEQNLNHDAMYWYRQDPGQGLRLIYYSQIVNDFQKGDIAEGYSVSREKKESFPLTVTSAQKNPTAFYLCASLGRGLGEKLFFGSGTQLSVL.

J is TRBJ1-4 and V is TRBV29-1, with D possibly TRBD1 on 5 matching bases. V was cut by 5 bases and J by 2 bases, with 18 bases left in between. Germline CDR1 SQVTM, CDR2 ANQGSEA. This CDR3 spans 16 amino acids. CDR3 DNA sequence: TGCAGCGTTCGAGTCCGGGGACTCAGGACTAATGAAAAACTGTTTTTT. Translated, it gives CSVRVRGLRTNEKLFF.

The rearrangement links TRBV14 to TRBJ2-3, with D possibly TRBD2 on 5 matching bases. V shed 4 bases and J shed 3 bases, with 20 bases lying between them. The CDR3 has 17 amino acids. Germline lookup yields CDR1 SGHDN and CDR2 FVKESK. The CDR3 here is CASSRYSGRARTDTQYF. Written as DNA, the CDR3 is TGTGCCAGCAGCCGCTATTCCGGGCGGGCCAGGACAGATACGCAGTATTTT.

The chain combines TRBV28 with TRBJ1-2; TRBD1 matches 11 bases. CDR1 and CDR2 (germline): MDHEN, SYDVKM. Unmatched junction bases numbered 9, after V lost 5 bases and J lost 4 bases. The CDR3 covers 16 residues. In DNA form, the CDR3 reads TGTGCCAGCAGTCCCGATGGGACAGGGGGTATCTATGGCTACACCTTC. As protein: CASSPDGTGGIYGYTF.

The chain links TRBV2 to TRBJ2-7; D may be TRBD1 or TRBD2 (5 bases each). V was shortened by 3 bases and J by 3 bases, with 15 bases between the two germline ends. Germline CDR1 is SNHLY and CDR2 is FYNNEI. The CDR3 loop spans 15 amino acids. The CDR3 DNA reads as TGTGCCAGCAGTGACCCGGGGCGGACTGTCTACGAGCAGTACTTC. Its translation: CASSDPGRTVYEQYF.

This chain joins TRBV11-2 and TRBJ2-6; D unresolved. V lost 3 bases to trimming and J lost 2 bases, with 8 bases between them. CDR3 length: 15 amino acids. In germline, CDR1 is SGHAT, CDR2 FQNNGV. For the CDR3, the DNA is TGTGCCAGCAGCTTTAGGACGGCTGGGGCCAACGTCCTGACTTTC. Amino acids: CASSFRTAGANVLTF.

The V call is TRBV15, the J call TRBJ2-6; a possible D gene is TRBD2 (6 bases). Trimming cost V 2 bases and J 0 bases, with 20 bases left between them. The germline CDR1 and CDR2 sequences are LNHNV and YYDKDF (reference sequence). This CDR3 is built from 20 residues. CDR3 sequence reads: CATSRLRKGLPSSGANVLTF. In DNA, the CDR3 is TGTGCCACCAGCAGACTGAGAAAGGGACTTCCCAGCTCTGGGGCCAACGTCCTGACTTTC.

The chain employs TRBV7-9 and TRBJ2-3; 7 bases are shared with TRBD2. This CDR3 has 16 amino acids. V was pared by 5 bases and J by 2 bases, with 10 bases of the junction left unmatched. The germline gives CDR1 SEHNR, CDR2 FQNEAQ (reference sequence). The CDR3 here is CASSPRGAGYTDTQYF. The CDR3 DNA reads as TGTGCCAGCAGCCCCCGGGGAGCGGGGTACACAGATACGCAGTATTTT.

The chain is built from TRBV5-1 and TRBJ1-1, with 7 nucleotides matching TRBD1. The CDR3 spans 14 residues. Germline V gene sequence: CDR1 SGHRS, CDR2 YFSETQ. The V gene end was trimmed by 5 bases and the J gene end by 0 bases; junction bases not matched to a gene: 4. CDR3 sequence (DNA): TGCGCCAGCAGGGACAGGCTCATGAACACTGAAGCTTTCTTT. Translation gives CASRDRLMNTEAFF.

V is TRBV6-5 and J is TRBJ1-2; D not resolved. There are 15 residues in the CDR3. V lost 0 bases to trimming and J lost 4 bases, with 12 bases between them. The germline V gene has CDR1 MNHEY and CDR2 SVGAGI. Here the CDR3 DNA reads TGTGCCAGCAGTTACTCCCGGATTATCTCCTATGGCTACACCTTC. As protein: CASSYSRIISYGYTF.

A note on this clone: The sample has other DNA sequences that encode this CDR3 too. The chain uses TRBV28 and TRBJ1-5; D is ambiguous. CDR3 length: 12 residues. V lost 2 bases and J 7 bases, leaving 6 bases between the germline ends. The germline V gene encodes CDR1 MDHEN and CDR2 SYDVKM. The CDR3 here is CASSLGGQPQHF. The CDR3, as DNA: TGTGCCAGCAGTTTAGGAGGCCAGCCCCAGCATTTT.

The chain links TRBV2 to TRBJ1-2, with TRBD1 as a possible D gene (5 bases). V lost 3 bases and J 3 bases, leaving 17 bases between the germline ends. This CDR3 is 16 amino acids long. Germline CDR1 SNHLY, CDR2 FYNNEI. In DNA form, the CDR3 reads TGTGCCAGCAGTGAGAGGGGCGGGCAGGGATACTATGGCTACACCTTC. Encoded protein: CASSERGGQGYYGYTF.

This chain links TRBV25-1 with TRBJ2-1; 8 bases are a match to TRBD2. This CDR3 comprises 16 residues. V lost 3 bases and J lost 4; bases outside the gene matches: 8. In germline, CDR1 is MGHDK, CDR2 SYGVNS. The CDR3 nucleotides are TGTGCCAGCAGTGATTTTAGCGGGACTAAGTACAATGAGCAGTTCTTC. Amino acid sequence: CASSDFSGTKYNEQFF.

This clone was seen once. The gene calls are TRBV6-5 and TRBJ2-7; D is unclear. V lost 0 bases and J 4 bases, leaving 10 bases between the germline ends. In germline, CDR1 is MNHEY, CDR2 SVGAGI. This CDR3 has 14 amino acids. The CDR3 sequence is CASSYSMKDYEQYF. Written as DNA, the CDR3 is TGTGCCAGCAGTTACTCGATGAAAGATTACGAGCAGTACTTC.

This sequence joins TRBV5-4 and TRBJ2-1; 9 bases are a match to TRBD2. The CDR3 spans 17 residues. Germline V CDR1 and CDR2: SGHNT, YYREEE (reference sequence). The V and J ends lost 0 bases and 9 bases, in that order; junction bases with no gene match: 13. In nucleotides, the CDR3 is TGTGCCAGCAGCTTGGGACGGACTAGCGACCAGACCAGTGAGCAGTTCTTC. Amino acids: CASSLGRTSDQTSEQFF.

The CDR3: CASGLGTRNYGYTF. The CDR3 DNA follows: TGTGCCAGCGGACTCGGGACACGTAACTATGGCTACACCTTC. The chain has TRBV7-9 and TRBJ1-2; D is perhaps TRBD1 (6 bases). Deletions cut 8 bases from V and 1 base from J, with 14 bases between. In germline, CDR1 is SEHNR, CDR2 FQNEAQ (reference sequence). This CDR3 is 14 amino acids long.

DNA of the CDR3: TGCGCCAGCAGCCTCGGGCGGGTGGAAAAACTGTTTTTT. Protein sequence: CASSLGRVEKLFF. This rearrangement joins TRBV4-1 to TRBJ1-4; D is unresolved. The V gene's germline CDR1 is MGHRA and CDR2 YSYEKL. The CDR3 is 13 residues long. Trimming cost V 4 bases and J 8 bases, with 11 bases left between them.

The chain carries TRBV2 and TRBJ1-2; D might be TRBD1 (6 bases). From germline, CDR1 is SNHLY and CDR2 FYNNEI. The CDR3 runs to 12 residues. The ends were cut back, 4 bases at V and 4 bases at J, with 7 bases in the middle. CDR3 coding DNA: TGTGCCAGCAGTGTAGGGGGCTATGGCTACACCTTC. Its protein product is CASSVGGYGYTF.

J is TRBJ2-3 and V is TRBV2; D call uncertain. Germline lookup yields CDR1 SNHLY and CDR2 FYNNEI. The germline V and J ends were trimmed by 5 bases and 2 bases, with 5 bases remaining between them. The CDR3 runs to 12 residues. The CDR3 DNA reads as TGTGCCAGCAGTTTGAACACAGATACGCAGTATTTT. It specifies CASSLNTDTQYF.

This clone has a single count. The chain uses TRBV7-6 and TRBJ2-1; TRBD2 aligns across 13 bases. The CDR3 length is 16 residues. Germline V gene sequence: CDR1 SGHVS, CDR2 FNYEAQ. V trimming: 5 bases; J trimming: 2 bases; junction bases outside the gene matches: 3. CDR3 DNA: TGTGCCAGCAGCCTGGGACTAGCGGGACCCTACAATGAGCAGTTCTTC. Its protein is CASSLGLAGPYNEQFF. The full variable domain, completed using reference TRBV7-6 and TRBJ2-1, is GAGVSQSPRYKVTKRGQDVALRCDPISGHVSLYWYRQALGQGPEFLTYFNYEAQQDKSGLPNDRFSAERPEGSISTLTIQRTEQRDSAMYRCASSLGLAGPYNEQFFGPGTRLTVL.

This clone has only a few counts. The chain links TRBV11-3 to TRBJ1-1, with D uncertain. This CDR3 is 14 amino acids long. The V end was cut by 4 bases, the J end by 6 bases, with 15 bases between. CDR1 and CDR2 from the germline V gene are SGHNT and YENEEA. The CDR3 DNA sequence: TGTGCCAGCAGCTCGGACGCGCAAGGCGCTGAAGCTTTCTTT. It encodes CASSSDAQGAEAFF. Based on the CDR3 plus reference TRBV11-3 and TRBJ1-1, the full variable domain is EAGVVQSPRYKIIEKKQPVAFWCNPISGHNTLYWYLQNLGQGPELLIRYENEEAVDDSQLPKDRFSAERLKGVDSTLKIQPAELGDSAVYLCASSSDAQGAEAFFGQGTRLTVV.

This sequence joins TRBV4-1 and TRBJ2-1, with 7 bases matching TRBD2. CDR3 length: 14 residues. V lost 4 bases and J lost 4; bases outside the gene matches: 4. The germline V gene encodes CDR1 MGHRA and CDR2 YSYEKL. The CDR3: CASSLGLLYNEQFF. As DNA, the CDR3 is TGCGCCAGCAGCCTGGGACTACTATACAATGAGCAGTTCTTC.

This rearrangement joins TRBV5-6 to TRBJ2-1; 10 bases agree with TRBD2. The trim removed 5 bases at V and 7 bases at J, leaving 12 bases unmatched. The germline V gene encodes CDR1 SGHDT and CDR2 YYEEEE. The CDR3 consists of 16 residues. CDR3 amino acids: CASRFAGTSVINEQFF. The DNA of the CDR3 is TGTGCCAGCAGATTCGCCGGGACTAGCGTAATAAATGAGCAGTTCTTC.